The 18 T cell receptor beta chains presented below share a single source sample, sequenced in a study of blood T cell repertoires in COVID-19. Assay: immunoSEQ multiplex PCR; the TCRdb copy retains only in-frame clones and omits some. The repertoire holds 340,000 or so clones, around 86% seen once, with 1% in the top ten. What was sequenced was peripheral blood. Source of these receptors: a man aged 50 or older with active or convalescent COVID-19.

The CDR3 loop reads CASRSSGTSYEQYF. The CDR3 nucleotides are TGTGCCAGCAGGTCGAGCGGGACCTCCTACGAGCAGTACTTC. The chain employs TRBV2 and TRBJ2-7; 7 bases fit TRBD2. The CDR3 spans 14 residues. The J segment lost 0 bases and the V segment lost 6 bases, leaving 5 bases of the junction unmatched. From germline, CDR1 is SNHLY and CDR2 FYNNEI.

The rearrangement uses TRBV27 and TRBJ2-1; tentatively, D is TRBD2 (6 bases). Germline V gene lookup returns CDR1 MNHEY and CDR2 SMNVEV (reference sequence). Trimming took 6 bases from V and 4 from J, leaving 16 bases between them. This CDR3 region has 15 residues. The CDR3 loop reads CASRAAGSGYNEQFF. Here the CDR3 DNA reads TGTGCCAGCAGGGCGGCCGGGAGCGGATACAATGAGCAGTTCTTC.

The J gene is TRBJ2-5, the V gene TRBV5-4, with TRBD1 matching 7 bases. Per germline, CDR1 SGHNT and CDR2 YYREEE (reference sequence). After removal of 2 bases from V and 1 base from J, the junction contained 2 bases not matched to a gene. This CDR3 has 14 amino acids. CDR3 in amino acids: CASSLQGLQETQYF. The CDR3 DNA is TGTGCCAGCAGCTTACAGGGGCTCCAAGAGACCCAGTACTTC.

The V call is TRBV7-9, the J call TRBJ2-5, with a weak D call TRBD1 (6 bases). V lost 7 bases to trimming and J lost 4 bases, with 19 bases between them. The germline gives CDR1 SEHNR, CDR2 FQNEAQ (reference sequence). The length of the CDR3 is 15 residues. CDR3 region: CASTPTGSLGETQYF. CDR3 nucleotide sequence: TGTGCCAGCACCCCGACAGGTTCTCTCGGAGAGACCCAGTACTTC.

The J gene is TRBJ2-4, the V gene TRBV29-1; 8 positions agree with TRBD1. This CDR3 has 12 amino acids. V gave up 7 bases and J gave up 6 bases; unmatched junction bases: 5. From germline, CDR1 is SQVTM and CDR2 ANQGSEA. The CDR3 nucleotides are TGCAGCGGATTACAGGGGGGAAACATTCAGTACTTC. This sequence encodes CSGLQGGNIQYF.

The V gene is TRBV2, the J gene TRBJ1-4; possible D gene TRBD1, 5 bases. CDR1 SNHLY and CDR2 FYNNEI come from the germline V gene. The CDR3 has 15 amino acids. Trimming stripped 3 bases from V and 8 bases from J, with 16 bases between. Here the CDR3 DNA reads TGTGCCAGCAGTGACCTGGGCTACCCAGGGGAAAAACTGTTTTTT. This codes for CASSDLGYPGEKLFF.

The chain links TRBV24-1 to TRBJ2-1, with 8 nucleotides matching TRBD2. Germline V gene sequence: CDR1 KGHDR, CDR2 SFDVKD. With V trimmed by 9 bases and J by 2 bases, 5 bases remained unmatched. This CDR3 spans 14 amino acids. Here the CDR3 DNA reads TGTGCCACCGCCCGGGGGGGCGCCTACAATGAGCAGTTCTTC. Translating gives CATARGGAYNEQFF.

In nucleotides, the CDR3 is TGTGCCAGCCACAGACAGGGCCCGAGAGAACTGGGAAACACCATATATTTT. Amino acid sequence: CASHRQGPRELGNTIYF. The chain links TRBV5-4 to TRBJ1-3, with 7 nucleotides matching TRBD1. This CDR3 is built from 17 residues. With 7 bases clipped from V and 4 bases from J, the junction kept 17 bases outside the gene matches. Germline V gene lookup returns CDR1 SGHNT and CDR2 YYREEE (reference sequence).

This sequence joins TRBV19 and TRBJ2-7; 9 bases align to TRBD1. Germline V gene data show CDR1 as LNHDA and CDR2 as SQIVND (reference sequence). The CDR3 has 14 amino acids. V trimming: 8 bases; J trimming: 1 base; junction bases outside the gene matches: 6. This CDR3 reads CASGQGLESYEQYF. In DNA form, the CDR3 reads TGTGCCAGTGGACAGGGGCTCGAGTCCTACGAGCAGTACTTC.

The V call is TRBV7-6, the J call TRBJ1-1; no clear D. This CDR3 comprises 15 residues. Per germline, CDR1 SGHVS and CDR2 FNYEAQ. Deletions cut 1 base from V and 4 bases from J, with 13 bases between. The CDR3 is CASSLEASEGTEAFF. CDR3 DNA sequence: TGTGCCAGCAGCTTAGAGGCGTCCGAGGGCACTGAAGCTTTCTTT.

This chain joins TRBV6-2 or TRBV6-3 and TRBJ2-7, with 11 nucleotides matching TRBD1. This CDR3 contains 14 residues. The V and J ends lost 5 bases and 6 bases, in that order; junction bases with no gene match: 6. Germline V CDR1 and CDR2: MNHEY, SVGEGT. The CDR3, as DNA: TGTGCCAGCAGTCGGACAGGGGGCCACCGCGAGCAGTACTTC. It encodes CASSRTGGHREQYF.

This chain uses TRBV4-3 with TRBJ1-6; no clear D. V was clipped by 0 bases and J by 14 bases, with 11 bases between them. There are 13 residues in the CDR3. The germline gives CDR1 LGHNA, CDR2 YSLEER. This chain's CDR3 is CASSQDPDSSLHF. CDR3 DNA: TGCGCCAGCAGCCAAGACCCAGACTCGTCCCTCCACTTT.

This chain joins TRBV11-2 and TRBJ1-1; 12 bases match TRBD1. The CDR3 has 17 residues. Trimming took 5 bases from V and 4 from J; bases not matched to a gene: 11. Germline CDR1 is SGHAT and CDR2 is FQNNGV. CDR3 in amino acids: CASSPLWDRGLGTEAFF. CDR3 in DNA: TGTGCCAGCAGCCCTCTCTGGGACAGGGGGCTGGGCACTGAAGCTTTCTTT.

The rearrangement links TRBV7-9 to TRBJ1-2; D ambiguous. Germline V gene data show CDR1 as SEHNR and CDR2 as FQNEAQ (reference sequence). With 2 bases removed from V and 11 bases from J, the gap between germline ends came to 15 bases. The CDR3 runs 13 residues. CDR3 residues: CASSLQAVERYTF. CDR3 in DNA: TGTGCCAGCAGCTTACAAGCGGTCGAGAGGTACACCTTC.

On this clone: The junction departs from germline at one end; a sequencing error may be responsible. The gene calls are TRBV2 and TRBJ2-4; 7 bases line up with TRBD1. CDR1 is SNHLY and CDR2 is FYNNEI in the germline V gene. The length of the CDR3 is 15 residues. CDR3 in amino acids: CASSEGQGARNIQYF. The CDR3 DNA follows: TGTGCCAGCAGTGAAGGACAGGGAGCCAGAAACATTCAGTACTTC.

This clone was found once. The V and J genes are TRBV10-3 and TRBJ2-7; no clear D. CDR1 and CDR2 from the germline V gene are ENHRY and SYGVKD. The V gene lost 4 bases and the J gene lost 3 bases, with 16 bases spanning the gap. This CDR3 has 15 residues. DNA for the CDR3: TGTGCCATCAGTGTTAACCTCGACTTGAACTACGAGCAGTACTTC. The encoded protein is CAISVNLDLNYEQYF.

The J gene is TRBJ1-3, the V gene TRBV7-8; D is unclear. Deletions cut 5 bases from V and 8 bases from J, with 10 bases between. The CDR3 is 12 residues long. CDR1 and CDR2 from the germline V gene are SGHVS and FQNEAQ. The CDR3 spells CASSHSADTIYF. CDR3 DNA sequence: TGTGCCAGCAGCCATAGCGCGGACACCATATATTTT.

This clone was counted many times. The chain uses TRBV29-1 and TRBJ2-3, with 10 bases aligning to TRBD1. Germline CDR1 reads SQVTM; CDR2 reads ANQGSEA. The CDR3 length is 15 residues. Losses at the gene ends were 6 bases for V and 0 bases for J; bases not matched to a gene: 6. This CDR3 reads CSVVWTGGSTDTQYF. CDR3 sequence (DNA): TGCAGCGTGGTCTGGACAGGGGGGAGCACAGATACGCAGTATTTT.